This section outlines one TCR beta chain sequence together with its context. Antigen specificity is unknown. Participants living with HIV all received treatment in the United States. The data are from a study of long-term antiretroviral therapy in people with HIV. A v3.0 immunoSEQ assay was performed at survey level. Using immunoSEQ multiplex PCR, the repertoire was profiled, and TCRdb retains in-frame clones only, with some absent. The sample lists under 40,000 clones; approximately 85% were seen once. Trimming pared 2 bases from V and 2 bases from J, leaving 13 bases between. The CDR3 sequence is 15 residues long. Germline assignment: CDR1 GTSNPN and CDR2 SVGIG (reference sequence). Study-level points and caveats: Controls exceeded HIV repertoires in CDR3 length range. The repertoire was dominated at all time points by clones expanded before ART. Diversity went up after ART and still fell short of transplant donor controls.

The genes are TRBV30 and TRBJ1-5; possible D gene TRBD1, 6 bases. The sequence came from a man younger than 35 with HIV. Sequenced material: unsorted PBMCs, taken 0.3 years after starting antiretroviral therapy. Here the CDR3 DNA reads TGTGCCTGGAGTAGGGGGGGAGGGGGCAATCAGCCCCAGCATTTT. Amino acid sequence: CAWSRGGGGNQPQHF.